The clone carrying this TCR beta chain was seen a few times. Its antigen is undetermined. The data belong to a study of early T cells in non-severe SARS-CoV-2 infection. Study-level background: Sequencing of unsorted whole blood was done on bulk RNA, leaving chains unpaired.

The germline V and J ends were trimmed by 0 bases and 2 bases, with 11 bases remaining between them. The CDR3 has 15 residues. Looked up from germline, CDR1 is LGHNA and CDR2 is YSLEER. Individual cDNA molecules were tagged with unique molecular identifiers, the study reported. Each CDR3 protein is one row after TCRdb ran MiXCR on the 5' RACE reads. The sample lists 53,000 or so distinct CDR3 sequences, 7% to 9% occurring once. Study-wide results and caveats: Matches to VDJdb favored anti-spike CD8 responses and missed private and CD4 specificities.

The source of this sequence is an adult who was a healthcare worker with PCR-confirmed SARS-CoV-2 infection or an uninfected control (not recorded which). This rearrangement joins TRBV4-3 to TRBJ2-7; a possible D gene is TRBD1 (5 bases). Specimen: whole blood. The CDR3 spells CASSQDLTGAYEQYF. CDR3 DNA sequence: TGCGCCAGCAGCCAAGATCTAACAGGCGCCTACGAGCAGTACTTC.